The source of this TCR beta chain is a study of OX40 agonist ivuxolimab in advanced cancers. For the study in its entirety: Ivuxolimab, which targeted the costimulatory receptor OX40 (CD134), was an agonistic, fully human IgG2 monoclonal antibody. Intravenous ivuxolimab was administered to patients every 2 weeks at six dose levels: 0.01, 0.1, 0.3, 1.5, 3 and 10 mg/kg. Of the approximately 50 dose-escalation patients, hepatocellular carcinoma was present in roughly 19, melanoma in roughly 15, renal cell carcinoma in 9 and head and neck cancer in 9. In the dose-escalation cohort, 70% to 90% of patients were male, and the mean age was roughly 60 years with a range of roughly 20 to 80. Prior anti-PD-1, anti-PD-L1 or anti-CTLA-4 therapy was permitted, and checkpoint inhibitors had been received by about two fifths of dose-escalation patients. Partial responses occurred in three dose-escalation patients: two with cutaneous melanoma and one with hepatocellular carcinoma. Peripheral TCRbeta sequencing aimed to test whether ivuxolimab altered TCR sequence diversity and caused clonal T-cell expansion. The paper reports the monotherapy dose-escalation portion (N ≈ 52 patients) of the phase I ivuxolimab trial. The full study reports these points: In the 0.1-3.0 mg/kg groups, partial responders had among the lowest normalized peripheral clonal expansion, particularly in CD8+ T cells. Clonal expansion of both CD4+ and CD8+ blood T cells was observed from baseline to week 6 at doses 0.1 to 3.0 mg/kg. The antigen specificity of the peripheral T cells that underwent clonal expansion was not determined. On average, CD8+ T cells showed more expanded clones than CD4+ T cells after ivuxolimab. Low levels of normalized T-cell clonal expansion were also seen in some patients who did not respond.

Patients with a history of autoimmune disease or receiving systemic immunosuppression were excluded from the trial. Peripheral blood for TCR sequencing was drawn from every dose cohort at baseline, at cycle 4 day 1 and at cycle 7 day 1. Samples came from an open-label, multicenter, first-in-human phase I dose-escalation trial of ivuxolimab. Adults with locally advanced or metastatic melanoma, renal cell carcinoma, hepatocellular carcinoma or head and neck squamous cell carcinoma were enrolled in the trial. Before TCR sequencing, CD4+ and CD8+ T cells were separately sorted from peripheral blood. For sequencing of the TCRbeta CDR3 region, genomic DNA was extracted from the sorted cells. The immunoSEQ Assay was used to sequence the TCRbeta CDR3 regions. The table comes from immuneACCESS by way of TCRdb, which keeps in-frame sequences with V and J called. Part of the clones is missing from these tables; in studies checked, under half for an unresolved V gene and the rest for unknown reasons. This sample gives 55,000 to 85,000 clones in total; about nine tenths of them show up just once. The biggest ten clones account for about 0.31% of the sample.

Notes on this clone: It lacks a known antigen. Base qualities are not provided; no much larger clone lies one nucleotide away.

The starting material was CD4+ or CD8+ T cells sorted from blood, obtained in a trial of the OX40 agonist ivuxolimab. The TCR sequence derives from an adult with an advanced solid tumor such as melanoma, head and neck, liver or kidney cancer.

The DNA is as follows: TGTGCCAGCAGCTCGATGGACAGGGGCAACTTTTGTGAAGCTTTCTTT. Its translation is CASSSMDRGNFCEAFF. The V gene is TRBV7-9 and the J gene is TRBJ1-1, with 9 middle bases fitting TRBD1. Trimming takes 4 bases off V and 7 bases off J; junction bases not matched to a gene: 13. The CDR3 measures 16 amino acids from cysteine to phenylalanine. Of the read, only the CDR3 DNA is kept; its 48 bases are in frame from base 1. From the germline V gene (reference sequence), CDR1 is SEHNR and CDR2 is FQNEAQ.